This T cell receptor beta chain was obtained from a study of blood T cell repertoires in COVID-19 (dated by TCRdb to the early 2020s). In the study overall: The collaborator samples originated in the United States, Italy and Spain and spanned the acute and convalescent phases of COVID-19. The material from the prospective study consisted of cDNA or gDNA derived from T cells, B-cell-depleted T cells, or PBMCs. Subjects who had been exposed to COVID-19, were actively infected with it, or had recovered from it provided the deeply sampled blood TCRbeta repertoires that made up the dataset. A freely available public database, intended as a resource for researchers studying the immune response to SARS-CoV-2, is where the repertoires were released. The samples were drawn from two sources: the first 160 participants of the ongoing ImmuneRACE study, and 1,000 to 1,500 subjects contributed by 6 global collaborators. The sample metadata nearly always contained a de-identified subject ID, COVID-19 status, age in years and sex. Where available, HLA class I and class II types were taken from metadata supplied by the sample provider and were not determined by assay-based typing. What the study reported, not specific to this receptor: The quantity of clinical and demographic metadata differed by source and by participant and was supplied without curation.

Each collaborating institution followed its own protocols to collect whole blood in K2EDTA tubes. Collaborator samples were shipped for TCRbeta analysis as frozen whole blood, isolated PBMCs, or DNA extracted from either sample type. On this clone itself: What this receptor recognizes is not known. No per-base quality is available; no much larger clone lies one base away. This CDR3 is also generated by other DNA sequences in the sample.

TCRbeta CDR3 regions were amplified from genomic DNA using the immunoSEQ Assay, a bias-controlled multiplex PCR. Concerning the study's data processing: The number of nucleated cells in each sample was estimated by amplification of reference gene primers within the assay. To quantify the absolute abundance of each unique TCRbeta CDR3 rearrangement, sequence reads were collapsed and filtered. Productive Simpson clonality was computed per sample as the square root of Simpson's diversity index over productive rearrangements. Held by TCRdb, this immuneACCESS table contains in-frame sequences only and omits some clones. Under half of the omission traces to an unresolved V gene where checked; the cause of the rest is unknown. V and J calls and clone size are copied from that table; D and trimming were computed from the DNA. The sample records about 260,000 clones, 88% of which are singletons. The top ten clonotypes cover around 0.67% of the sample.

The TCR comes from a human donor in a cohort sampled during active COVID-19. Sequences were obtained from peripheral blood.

The CDR3 protein sequence reads: CASRRQGTYEQYF. The nucleotide sequence is given as TGTGCCAGCAGAAGACAGGGAACCTACGAGCAGTACTTC. The rearrangement combines TRBV27 with TRBJ2-7; 7 bases in the junction line up with TRBD1. Reading the germline V gene (reference sequence) gives CDR1 MNHEY and CDR2 SMNVEV. The CDR3 goes from the cysteine to the phenylalanine over 13 residues. Left in the record is the CDR3 DNA by itself, 39 bases read in frame from the first base. Ends trimmed: V by 6 bases, J by 2 bases; bases unmatched to a gene: 4.